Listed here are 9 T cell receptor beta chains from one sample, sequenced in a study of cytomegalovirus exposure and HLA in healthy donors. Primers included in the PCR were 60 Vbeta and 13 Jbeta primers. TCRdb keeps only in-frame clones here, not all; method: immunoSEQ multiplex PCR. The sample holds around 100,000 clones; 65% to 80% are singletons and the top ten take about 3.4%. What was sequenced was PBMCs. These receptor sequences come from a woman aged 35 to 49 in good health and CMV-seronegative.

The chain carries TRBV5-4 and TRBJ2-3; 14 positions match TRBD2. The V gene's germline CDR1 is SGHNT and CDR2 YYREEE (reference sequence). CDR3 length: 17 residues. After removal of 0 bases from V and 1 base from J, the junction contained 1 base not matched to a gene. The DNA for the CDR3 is TGTGCCAGCAGCTTGGGGGGACTAGCGGGGGGCACAGATACGCAGTATTTT. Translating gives CASSLGGLAGGTDTQYF.

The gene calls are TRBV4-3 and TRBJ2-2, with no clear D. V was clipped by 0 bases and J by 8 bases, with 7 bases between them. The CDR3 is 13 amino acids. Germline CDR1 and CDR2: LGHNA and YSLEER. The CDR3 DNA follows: TGCGCCAGCAGCCAAGATTTCGAGGGGGAGCTGTTTTTT. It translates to CASSQDFEGELFF.

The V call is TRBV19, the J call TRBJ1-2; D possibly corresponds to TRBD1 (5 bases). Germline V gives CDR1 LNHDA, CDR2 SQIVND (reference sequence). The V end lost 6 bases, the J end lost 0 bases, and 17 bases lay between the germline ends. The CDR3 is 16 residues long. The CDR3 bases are TGTGCCAGTAGCAAGGCCACGGGGGAGCCTAACTATGGCTACACCTTC. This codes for CASSKATGEPNYGYTF.

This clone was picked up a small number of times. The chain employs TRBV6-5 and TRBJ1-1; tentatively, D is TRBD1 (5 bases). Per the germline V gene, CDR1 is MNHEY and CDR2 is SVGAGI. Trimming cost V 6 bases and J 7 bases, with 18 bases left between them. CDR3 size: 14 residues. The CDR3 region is CASSQLSGNDEAFF. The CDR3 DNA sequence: TGTGCCAGCAGCCAACTTTCAGGGAATGATGAAGCTTTCTTT.

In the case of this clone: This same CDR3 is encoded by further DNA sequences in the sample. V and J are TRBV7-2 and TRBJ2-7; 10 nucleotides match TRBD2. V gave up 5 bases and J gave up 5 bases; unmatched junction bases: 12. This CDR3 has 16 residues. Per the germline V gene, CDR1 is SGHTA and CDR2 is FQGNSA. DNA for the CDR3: TGTGCCAGCAGCCCCGGTCCTCCGGGACTAGCGAACGAGCAGTACTTC. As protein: CASSPGPPGLANEQYF.

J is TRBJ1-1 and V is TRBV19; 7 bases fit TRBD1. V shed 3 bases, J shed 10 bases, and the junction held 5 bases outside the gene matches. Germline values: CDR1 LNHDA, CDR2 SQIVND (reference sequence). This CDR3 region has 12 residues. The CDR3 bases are TGTGCCAGTAGTATGGTACAGGGGCGAGCTTTCTTT. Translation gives CASSMVQGRAFF.

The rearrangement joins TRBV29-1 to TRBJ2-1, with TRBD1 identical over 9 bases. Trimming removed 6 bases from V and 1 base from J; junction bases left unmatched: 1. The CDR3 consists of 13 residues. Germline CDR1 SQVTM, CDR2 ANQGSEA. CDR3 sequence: CSVGTGSYNEQFF. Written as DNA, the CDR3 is TGCAGCGTAGGGACAGGGTCCTACAATGAGCAGTTCTTC.

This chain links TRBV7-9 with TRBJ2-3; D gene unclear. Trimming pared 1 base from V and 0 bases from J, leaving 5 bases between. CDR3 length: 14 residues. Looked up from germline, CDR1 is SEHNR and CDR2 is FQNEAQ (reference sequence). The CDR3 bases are TGTGCCAGCAGCTTAGACTCGAGCACAGATACGCAGTATTTT. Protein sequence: CASSLDSSTDTQYF.

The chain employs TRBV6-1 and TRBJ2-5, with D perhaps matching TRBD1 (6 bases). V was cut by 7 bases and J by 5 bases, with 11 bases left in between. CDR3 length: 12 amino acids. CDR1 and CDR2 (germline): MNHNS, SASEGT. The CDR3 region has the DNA TGTGCCAGCAAGTTCAGGGGTGAGACCCAGTACTTC. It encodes CASKFRGETQYF.